The 3 T cell receptor beta chains listed next were all sequenced from one sample in a study of Tregs in tolerant kidney transplant recipients. TCRdb's table, derived via immunoSEQ multiplex PCR, lists solely in-frame clones and lacks some. Of about 240,000 clones listed, roughly 80% are singletons. Sequencing was performed on CD4+ T cells from blood. Source of these receptors: a human donor in good health.

This clone was recorded only once. The chain joins TRBV7-2 to TRBJ2-4; the match to TRBD2 covers 7 bases. V dropped 2 bases and J dropped 0; count of bases not matched to a gene: 10. Per germline, CDR1 SGHTA and CDR2 FQGNSA. This CDR3 comprises 18 residues. As DNA, the CDR3 is TGTGCCAGCAGCTTACGCGGCGGGGGACCTTTAGCCAAAAACATTCAGTACTTC. Its protein product is CASSLRGGGPLAKNIQYF.

The chain uses TRBV11-2 and TRBJ2-5, with 7 positions matching TRBD2. This CDR3 has 14 amino acids. Trimming took 5 bases from V and 5 from J; bases not matched to a gene: 8. Germline V gives CDR1 SGHAT, CDR2 FQNNGV. Here the CDR3 DNA reads TGTGCCAGCAGCGCCCAGGGAGGGTGGGAGACCCAGTACTTC. As protein: CASSAQGGWETQYF.

The chain is built from TRBV2 and TRBJ1-6; 7 bases fit TRBD1. CDR3 length: 14 amino acids. J was trimmed by 9 bases and V by 4 bases; bases with no gene match: 6. The germline CDR1 and CDR2 sequences are SNHLY and FYNNEI. The CDR3 DNA reads as TGTGCCAGCAGTGTGATACAGGGGAGTTCACCCCTCCACTTT. Its protein product is CASSVIQGSSPLHF.